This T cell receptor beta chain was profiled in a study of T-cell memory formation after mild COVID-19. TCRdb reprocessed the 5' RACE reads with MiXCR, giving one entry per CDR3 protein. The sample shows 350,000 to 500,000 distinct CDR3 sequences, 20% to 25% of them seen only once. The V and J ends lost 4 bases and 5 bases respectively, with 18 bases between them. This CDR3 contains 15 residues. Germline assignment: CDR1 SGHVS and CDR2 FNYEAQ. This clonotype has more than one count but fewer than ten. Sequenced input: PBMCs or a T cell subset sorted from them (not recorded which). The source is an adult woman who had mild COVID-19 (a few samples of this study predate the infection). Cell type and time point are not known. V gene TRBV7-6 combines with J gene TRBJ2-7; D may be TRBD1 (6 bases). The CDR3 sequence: CASSSDQGIYNEQYF. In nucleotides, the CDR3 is TGTGCCAGCAGCTCCGATCAGGGGATATATAACGAGCAGTACTTC.